A selection of T cell receptor beta chains follows, all from one sample in a study of T cell repertoires in cytomegalovirus infection. TCRdb analysed the reads with MiXCR anew, one entry per CDR3 protein. Here the sample spans about 740,000 distinct CDR3 sequences, roughly 35% being singletons. Sequencing was carried out using PBMCs. Every receptor here comes from a human donor in good health (CMV status not recorded). Some clones in this sample may be carry-over from other donors' samples. Both conserved end residues are part of each CDR3. A D gene is named only where the DNA matches it firmly.

j_call: TRBJ1-5
v_call: TRBV28
d_call: -
cdr3_aa: CASSFRSGGKGQPQHF

j_call: TRBJ2-6
v_call: TRBV6-2/TRBV6-3
d_call: TRBD1
cdr3_aa: CASSPPTRTGTGANVLTF

j_call: TRBJ2-7
v_call: TRBV19
d_call: -
cdr3_aa: CASSMWGAGVNIEQYF

j_call: TRBJ2-1
v_call: TRBV6-2/TRBV6-3
d_call: TRBD2
cdr3_aa: CASSDGLAGNEQFF

j_call: TRBJ1-3
v_call: TRBV10-3
d_call: TRBD1
cdr3_aa: CAISRDSGNTIYF

j_call: TRBJ2-7
v_call: TRBV6-1
d_call: -
cdr3_aa: CATRRGEGGSYEQYF

j_call: TRBJ1-5
v_call: TRBV4-1
d_call: -
cdr3_aa: CASSQEGGPGTSRKGGNQPQHF

j_call: TRBJ2-1
v_call: TRBV20-1
d_call: TRBD2
cdr3_aa: CSARLAGVVQFF

j_call: TRBJ1-6
v_call: TRBV7-2
d_call: TRBD1
cdr3_aa: CASSDRGSPLHF

j_call: TRBJ2-6
v_call: TRBV5-4
d_call: -
cdr3_aa: CASSLDMGANVLTF

j_call: TRBJ2-7
v_call: TRBV12-3/TRBV12-4
d_call: -
cdr3_aa: CASSFRLAEVSYEQYF

j_call: TRBJ2-1
v_call: TRBV12-3/TRBV12-4
d_call: -
cdr3_aa: CASSSPEAGRSYNEQFF

j_call: TRBJ1-4
v_call: TRBV12-3/TRBV12-4
d_call: -
cdr3_aa: CASSPLPLVEKLFF

j_call: TRBJ2-3
v_call: TRBV5-1
d_call: -
cdr3_aa: CASSLSQGSADTQYF

j_call: TRBJ1-5
v_call: TRBV10-3
d_call: -
cdr3_aa: CAISAGRSDQPQHF

j_call: TRBJ2-5
v_call: TRBV7-9
d_call: -
cdr3_aa: CASMRVGFQETQYF

j_call: TRBJ1-3
v_call: TRBV7-3
d_call: -
cdr3_aa: CASRKGTGGNTIYF

j_call: TRBJ2-5
v_call: TRBV7-6
d_call: -
cdr3_aa: CASSSFPPGTKGGQETQYF

j_call: TRBJ2-7
v_call: TRBV2
d_call: TRBD2
cdr3_aa: CASRYSGGDYEQYF

j_call: TRBJ2-1
v_call: TRBV4-2
d_call: -
cdr3_aa: CASSQEGEKHNEQFF

j_call: TRBJ2-6
v_call: TRBV5-6
d_call: TRBD2
cdr3_aa: CASSFGEGRRSGANVLTF

j_call: TRBJ2-4
v_call: TRBV28
d_call: -
cdr3_aa: CASSLGGQNIQYF

j_call: TRBJ2-2
v_call: TRBV7-3
d_call: -
cdr3_aa: CASSPGTGNTGELFF

j_call: TRBJ1-2
v_call: TRBV3-1
d_call: -
cdr3_aa: CASSQEMGRRCTF

j_call: TRBJ2-2
v_call: TRBV19
d_call: TRBD2
cdr3_aa: CASSNNRGLANTGELFF

j_call: TRBJ1-5
v_call: TRBV20-1
d_call: -
cdr3_aa: CSARVGASNQPQHF

j_call: TRBJ2-3
v_call: TRBV12-3/TRBV12-4
d_call: TRBD2
cdr3_aa: CAISLGLAVVVTQYF

j_call: TRBJ1-5
v_call: TRBV28
d_call: TRBD1
cdr3_aa: CASSLTGDRVQPQHF

j_call: TRBJ2-5
v_call: TRBV11-2
d_call: -
cdr3_aa: CASSLGGKTQYF

j_call: TRBJ2-7
v_call: TRBV5-6
d_call: -
cdr3_aa: CASSWDSGAYEQYF

j_call: TRBJ2-7
v_call: TRBV28
d_call: TRBD1
cdr3_aa: CASSPPGQVYEQSF

j_call: TRBJ2-3
v_call: TRBV29-1
d_call: TRBD2
cdr3_aa: CSVEGGTSGTDTQYF

j_call: TRBJ2-3
v_call: TRBV4-1
d_call: -
cdr3_aa: CASSQDLITDTQYF

j_call: TRBJ2-3
v_call: TRBV5-1
d_call: TRBD2
cdr3_aa: CASSTGTSGRDTQYF

j_call: TRBJ2-7
v_call: TRBV11-2
d_call: -
cdr3_aa: CASSLSGARGNEQYF

j_call: TRBJ2-1
v_call: TRBV20-1
d_call: TRBD2
cdr3_aa: CSAPGTSGIWNEQFF

j_call: TRBJ1-5
v_call: TRBV6-6
d_call: -
cdr3_aa: CASILRSNQPQHF

j_call: TRBJ1-2
v_call: TRBV28
d_call: -
cdr3_aa: CASSFQLLGYGYTF

j_call: TRBJ1-2
v_call: TRBV7-4
d_call: -
cdr3_aa: CASSPEIYGYTF

j_call: TRBJ2-5
v_call: TRBV28
d_call: TRBD1
cdr3_aa: CASSLRAPGQGAWETQYF

j_call: TRBJ2-3
v_call: TRBV28
d_call: -
cdr3_aa: CASSLGQGQDTQYF

j_call: TRBJ1-4
v_call: TRBV4-1
d_call: -
cdr3_aa: CASSQGGVAAGPGELFF

j_call: TRBJ2-7
v_call: TRBV28
d_call: TRBD2
cdr3_aa: CASRSGIYEQYF

j_call: TRBJ1-2
v_call: TRBV7-9
d_call: -
cdr3_aa: CASSSKTELYGYTF

j_call: TRBJ2-7
v_call: TRBV28
d_call: -
cdr3_aa: CASSFAGASYEQYF

j_call: TRBJ1-1
v_call: TRBV7-8
d_call: -
cdr3_aa: CASSASTVNTEAFF

j_call: TRBJ2-2
v_call: TRBV11-2
d_call: -
cdr3_aa: CASSLSFTQNTGELFF

j_call: TRBJ2-1
v_call: TRBV7-4
d_call: -
cdr3_aa: CASSFRDTLQDEQFF

j_call: TRBJ2-7
v_call: TRBV14
d_call: -
cdr3_aa: CASSQGGQSRYEQYF

j_call: TRBJ2-1
v_call: TRBV12-3/TRBV12-4
d_call: TRBD2
cdr3_aa: CASSPTSGRLNEQFF

j_call: TRBJ2-7
v_call: TRBV7-2
d_call: -
cdr3_aa: CASSLIAGTQYEQYF

j_call: TRBJ2-1
v_call: TRBV12-3/TRBV12-4
d_call: TRBD2
cdr3_aa: CASSSGRAINEQFF

j_call: TRBJ1-6
v_call: TRBV5-1
d_call: -
cdr3_aa: CASRSQGPYNSPLHW